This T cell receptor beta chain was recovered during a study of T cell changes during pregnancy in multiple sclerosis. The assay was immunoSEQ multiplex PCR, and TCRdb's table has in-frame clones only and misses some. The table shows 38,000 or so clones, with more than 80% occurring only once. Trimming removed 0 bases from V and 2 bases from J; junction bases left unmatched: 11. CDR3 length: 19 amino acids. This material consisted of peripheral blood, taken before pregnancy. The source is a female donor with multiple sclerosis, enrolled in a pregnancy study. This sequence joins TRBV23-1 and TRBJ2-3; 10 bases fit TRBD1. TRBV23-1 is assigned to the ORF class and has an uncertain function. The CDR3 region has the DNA TGCGCCAGCAGTCAATCGTCCCCGACAGGGGGCCATTCCACAGATACGCAGTATTTT. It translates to CASSQSSPTGGHSTDTQYF.